This T cell receptor (beta chain) was profiled in a study of cytomegalovirus exposure and HLA in healthy donors. This CDR3 is built from 16 residues. The germline V gene has CDR1 SGHTA and CDR2 FQGTGA. V was pared by 2 bases and J by 7 bases, with 17 bases between. Primers included in the PCR were 60 Vbeta and 13 Jbeta primers. Generated by immunoSEQ multiplex PCR, the TCRdb table keeps only in-frame clones and is missing some. Found here are over 100,000 clones, approximately 70% of them singletons; the top ten hold roughly 8.7%. Points from the study as a whole: An analysis done earlier found most TCR beta V segments productive about 87% or about 30% of the time.

A word on this clone: Antigen specificity is unknown.

Source material: PBMCs. This chain links TRBV7-3 with TRBJ2-2; tentative D call: TRBD2 (5 bases). The clonotype was recovered from a man aged 30-40 years in good health and CMV-seropositive. Here the CDR3 reads CASSLSDATTSGELFF. In DNA form, the CDR3 reads TGTGCCAGCAGCTTATCGGACGCTACAACTAGCGGGGAGCTGTTTTTT. The complete variable domain, with remaining parts taken from reference TRBV7-3 and TRBJ2-2, reads GAGVSQTPSNKVTEKGKYVELRCDPISGHTALYWYRQSLGQGPEFLIYFQGTGAADDSGLPNDRFFAVRPEGSVSTLKIQRTERGDSAVYLCASSLSDATTSGELFFGEGSRLTVL.